These 3 T cell receptor beta chains were all obtained from the same sample, sequenced in a study of blood T cell repertoires in COVID-19. The data were produced by immunoSEQ multiplex PCR, yet TCRdb's version contains in-frame clones alone and is incomplete. Of some 240,000 clones in the sample, about 80% were seen once. Sequenced input: PBMCs or T cells enriched from blood (not recorded which). All receptors derive from a man in his fifties who had recovered from COVID-19.

This clone was found a few times. V and J are TRBV29-1 and TRBJ2-2, with a tentative D call TRBD1 (7 bases). The V end lost 2 bases, the J end lost 6 bases, and 16 bases lay between the germline ends. This CDR3 region has 15 residues. Germline V lookup: CDR1 SQVTM, CDR2 ANQGSEA. CDR3 sequence reads: CSVEPRTGGAGELFF. In nucleotides, the CDR3 is TGCAGCGTTGAACCGAGGACAGGCGGGGCCGGGGAGCTGTTTTTT.

This chain links TRBV27 with TRBJ1-5; TRBD1 matches 7 bases. The CDR3 runs 14 residues. J was trimmed by 7 bases and V by 6 bases; bases with no gene match: 9. Germline CDR1 and CDR2: MNHEY and SMNVEV (reference sequence). The CDR3 nucleotides are TGTGCCAGCAGCGAGGGACAGTCGGGACAGCCCCAGCATTTT. This encodes CASSEGQSGQPQHF.

V usage is TRBV12-5 and J usage is TRBJ1-1, with D perhaps matching TRBD1 (6 bases). CDR3 length: 16 residues. CDR1 is LGHNT, CDR2 FRNRAP, per germline. V lost 4 bases to trimming and J lost 5 bases, with 20 bases between them. CDR3 residues: CASGSHESGEGTEAFF. DNA for the CDR3: TGTGCTAGTGGTTCACATGAATCAGGGGAAGGTACTGAAGCTTTCTTT.